This T cell receptor beta chain was identified during a study of blood T cell repertoires in COVID-19. Study background: PBMCs, B-cell-depleted T cells, or T cells were the source of the cDNA or gDNA that made up the material.

Profiled with immunoSEQ multiplex PCR; TCRdb holds only in-frame clones, not every one. The data show 150,000 or so clones, with about 89% seen just once and around 6.1% held by the top ten. Trimming took off 4 bases at V and 2 bases at J, with 15 bases between the two ends. This CDR3 has 16 residues. CDR1 is SGHRS, CDR2 YFSETQ, per germline. This rearrangement joins TRBV5-1 to TRBJ2-2, with a possible D match to TRBD1 (6 bases). The sequence was collected from a man older than 75 with acute or convalescent COVID-19. Sequencing was done on a sample of peripheral blood. The CDR3 protein is CASSLTGSPNTGELFF. The CDR3 coding sequence is TGCGCCAGCAGCCTTACAGGGTCCCCTAACACCGGGGAGCTGTTTTTT.